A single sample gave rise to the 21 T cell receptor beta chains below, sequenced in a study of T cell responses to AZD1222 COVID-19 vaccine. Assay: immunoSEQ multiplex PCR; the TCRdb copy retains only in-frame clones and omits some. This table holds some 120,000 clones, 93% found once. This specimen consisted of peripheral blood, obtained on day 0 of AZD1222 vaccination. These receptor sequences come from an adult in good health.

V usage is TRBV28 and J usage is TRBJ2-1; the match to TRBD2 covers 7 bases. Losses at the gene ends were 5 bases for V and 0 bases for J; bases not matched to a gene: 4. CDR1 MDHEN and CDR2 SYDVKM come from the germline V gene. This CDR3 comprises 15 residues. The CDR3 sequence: CASSRAGTSYNEQFF. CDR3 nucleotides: TGTGCCAGCAGTCGAGCGGGGACCTCCTACAATGAGCAGTTCTTC. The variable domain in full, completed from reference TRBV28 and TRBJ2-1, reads DVKVTQSSRYLVKRTGEKVFLECVQDMDHENMFWYRQDPGLGLRLIYFSYDVKMKEKGDIPEGYSVSREKKERFSLILESASTNQTSMYLCASSRAGTSYNEQFFGPGTRLTVL.

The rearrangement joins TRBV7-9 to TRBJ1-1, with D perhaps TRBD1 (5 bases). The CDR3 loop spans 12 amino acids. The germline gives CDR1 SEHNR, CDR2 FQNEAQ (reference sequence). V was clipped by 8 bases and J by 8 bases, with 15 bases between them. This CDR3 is CASLGQPGEAFF. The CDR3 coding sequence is TGTGCCAGCCTCGGACAACCGGGGGAAGCTTTCTTT.

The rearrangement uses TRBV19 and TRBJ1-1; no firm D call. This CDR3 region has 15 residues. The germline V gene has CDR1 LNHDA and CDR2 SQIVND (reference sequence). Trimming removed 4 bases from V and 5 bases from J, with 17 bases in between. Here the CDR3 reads CASSNEAGSGTEAFF. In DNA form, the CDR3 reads TGTGCCAGTAGTAATGAGGCCGGGTCGGGGACTGAAGCTTTCTTT.

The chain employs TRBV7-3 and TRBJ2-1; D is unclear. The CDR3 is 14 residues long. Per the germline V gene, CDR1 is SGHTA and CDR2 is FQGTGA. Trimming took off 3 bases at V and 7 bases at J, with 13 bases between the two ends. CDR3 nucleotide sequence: TGTGCCAGCAGCTTTAGCCCTACGGGTAATGAGCAGTTCTTC. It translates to CASSFSPTGNEQFF.

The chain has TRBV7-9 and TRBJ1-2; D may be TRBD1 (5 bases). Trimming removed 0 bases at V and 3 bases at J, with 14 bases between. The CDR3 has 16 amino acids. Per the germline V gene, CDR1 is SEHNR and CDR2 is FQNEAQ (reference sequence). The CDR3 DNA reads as TGTGCCAGCAGCTTAGCGGAGCAGGGCAGGCACTATGGCTACACCTTC. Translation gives CASSLAEQGRHYGYTF.

The CDR3 DNA reads TGTGCCAGCAGTCCCAGACAGGGGGCGGGAGAGCAGTACTTC. Protein product: CASSPRQGAGEQYF. The chain joins TRBV6-5 to TRBJ2-7; 10 bases match TRBD1. Trimming removed 5 bases from V and 7 bases from J; junction bases left unmatched: 8. Germline values: CDR1 MNHEY, CDR2 SVGAGI. This CDR3 region has 14 residues.

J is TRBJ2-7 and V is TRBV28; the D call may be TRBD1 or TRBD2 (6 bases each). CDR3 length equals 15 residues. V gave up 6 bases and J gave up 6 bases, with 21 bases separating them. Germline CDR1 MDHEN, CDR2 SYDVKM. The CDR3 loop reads CASSPPRGRGGEQYF. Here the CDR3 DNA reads TGTGCCAGCAGCCCCCCCCGGGGGCGCGGCGGCGAGCAGTACTTC.

The CDR3 region has the DNA TGTGCCAGCAGTTACTCGGGAAGAGACACTGAAGCTTTCTTT. Translated: CASSYSGRDTEAFF. The chain recombines TRBV6-6 with TRBJ1-1; no firm D call. The CDR3 totals 14 residues. V lost 0 bases to trimming and J lost 3 bases, with 8 bases between them. CDR1 and CDR2 from the germline V gene are MNHNY and SVGAGI (reference sequence).

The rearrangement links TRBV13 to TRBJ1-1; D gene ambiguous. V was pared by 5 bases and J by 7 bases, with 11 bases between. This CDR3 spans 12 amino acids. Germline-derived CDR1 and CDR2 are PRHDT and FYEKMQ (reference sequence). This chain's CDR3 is CASSLRSYEAFF. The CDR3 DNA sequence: TGTGCCAGCAGCCTAAGGTCTTATGAAGCTTTCTTT. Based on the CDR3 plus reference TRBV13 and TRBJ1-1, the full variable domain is AAGVIQSPRHLIKEKRETATLKCYPIPRHDTVYWYQQGPGQDPQFLISFYEKMQSDKGSIPDRFSAQQFSDYHSELNMSSLELGDSALYFCASSLRSYEAFFGQGTRLTVV.

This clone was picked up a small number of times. CDR3 residues: CSGRRDSNYNEQFF. CDR3 DNA sequence: TGCAGCGGTCGCCGGGACAGTAACTACAATGAGCAGTTCTTC. The rearrangement joins TRBV29-1 to TRBJ2-1, with 7 bases that match TRBD1. There are 14 residues in the CDR3. V was pared by 7 bases and J by 3 bases, with 9 bases of the junction left unmatched. Germline CDR1 and CDR2: SQVTM and ANQGSEA.

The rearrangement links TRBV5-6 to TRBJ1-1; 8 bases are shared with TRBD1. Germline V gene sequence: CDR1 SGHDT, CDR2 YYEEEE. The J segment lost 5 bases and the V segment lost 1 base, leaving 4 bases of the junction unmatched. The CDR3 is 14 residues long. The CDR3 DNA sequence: TGTGCCAGCAGCTTGACAGGGGGAGGAACTGAAGCTTTCTTT. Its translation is CASSLTGGGTEAFF.

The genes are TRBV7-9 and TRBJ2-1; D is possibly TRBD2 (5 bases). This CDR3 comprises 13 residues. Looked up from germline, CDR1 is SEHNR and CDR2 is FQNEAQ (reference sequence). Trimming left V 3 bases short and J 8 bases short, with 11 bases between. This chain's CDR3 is CASSLVGVYEQFF. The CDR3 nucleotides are TGTGCCAGCAGCTTGGTGGGAGTATATGAGCAGTTCTTC.

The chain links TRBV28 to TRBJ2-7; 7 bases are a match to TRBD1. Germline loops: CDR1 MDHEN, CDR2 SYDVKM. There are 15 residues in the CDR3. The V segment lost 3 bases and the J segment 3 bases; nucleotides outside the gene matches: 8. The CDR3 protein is CASSFSGGNNYEQYF. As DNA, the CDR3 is TGTGCCAGCAGTTTCTCAGGGGGAAATAACTACGAGCAGTACTTC.

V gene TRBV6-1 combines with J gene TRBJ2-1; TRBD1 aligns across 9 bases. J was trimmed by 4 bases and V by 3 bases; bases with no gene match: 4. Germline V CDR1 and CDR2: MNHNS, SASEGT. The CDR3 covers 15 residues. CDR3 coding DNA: TGTGCCAGCAGTGACCGGGACAGGGTATACAATGAGCAGTTCTTC. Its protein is CASSDRDRVYNEQFF.

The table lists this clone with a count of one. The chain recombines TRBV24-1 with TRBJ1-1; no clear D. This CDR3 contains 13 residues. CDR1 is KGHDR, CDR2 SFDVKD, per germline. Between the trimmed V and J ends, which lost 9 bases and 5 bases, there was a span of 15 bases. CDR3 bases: TGTGCCACCCAGGACCCCCAAAAGACTGAAGCTTTCTTT. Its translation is CATQDPQKTEAFF.

CDR3 sequence reads: CASSGTTADTQYF. The CDR3, as DNA: TGTGCCAGCAGTGGGACCACCGCAGATACGCAGTATTTT. The V and J genes are TRBV6-4 and TRBJ2-3, with D unclear. CDR1 and CDR2 (germline): MRHNA, SNTAGT. V lost 4 bases, J lost 4 bases, and 9 bases lay in between. The CDR3 loop spans 13 amino acids.

The CDR3 sequence: CASSFRVAVELETQYF. CDR3 in DNA: TGTGCCAGCAGCTTCAGGGTAGCCGTAGAGCTGGAGACCCAGTACTTC. The chain combines TRBV7-9 with TRBJ2-5; D may be TRBD1 (5 bases). From germline, CDR1 is SEHNR and CDR2 FQNEAQ (reference sequence). V was clipped by 3 bases and J by 5 bases, with 19 bases between them. This CDR3 is 16 amino acids long.

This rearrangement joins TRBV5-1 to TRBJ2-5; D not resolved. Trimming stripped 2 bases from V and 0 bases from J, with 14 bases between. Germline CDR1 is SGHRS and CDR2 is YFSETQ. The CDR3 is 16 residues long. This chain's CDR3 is CASSLTPHGDQETQYF. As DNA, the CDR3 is TGCGCCAGCAGCTTAACCCCCCATGGGGACCAAGAGACCCAGTACTTC.

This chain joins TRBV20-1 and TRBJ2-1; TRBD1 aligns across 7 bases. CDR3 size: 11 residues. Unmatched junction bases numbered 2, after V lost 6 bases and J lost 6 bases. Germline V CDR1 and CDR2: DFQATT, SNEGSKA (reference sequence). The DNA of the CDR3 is TGCAGTGCAGACAGGGTCAATGAGCAGTTCTTC. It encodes CSADRVNEQFF.

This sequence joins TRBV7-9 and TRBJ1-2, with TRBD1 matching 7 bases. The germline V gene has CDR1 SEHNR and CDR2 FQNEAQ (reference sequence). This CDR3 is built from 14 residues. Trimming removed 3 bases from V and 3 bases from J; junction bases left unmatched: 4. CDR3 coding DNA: TGTGCCAGCAGCTTCACCGGGACAGACTATGGCTACACCTTC. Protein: CASSFTGTDYGYTF.

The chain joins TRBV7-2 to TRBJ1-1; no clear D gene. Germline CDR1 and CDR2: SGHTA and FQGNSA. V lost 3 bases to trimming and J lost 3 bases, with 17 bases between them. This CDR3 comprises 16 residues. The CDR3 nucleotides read TGTGCCAGCAGCTTTAGAGTGGGCCTCGGCGACACTGAAGCTTTCTTT. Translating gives CASSFRVGLGDTEAFF.